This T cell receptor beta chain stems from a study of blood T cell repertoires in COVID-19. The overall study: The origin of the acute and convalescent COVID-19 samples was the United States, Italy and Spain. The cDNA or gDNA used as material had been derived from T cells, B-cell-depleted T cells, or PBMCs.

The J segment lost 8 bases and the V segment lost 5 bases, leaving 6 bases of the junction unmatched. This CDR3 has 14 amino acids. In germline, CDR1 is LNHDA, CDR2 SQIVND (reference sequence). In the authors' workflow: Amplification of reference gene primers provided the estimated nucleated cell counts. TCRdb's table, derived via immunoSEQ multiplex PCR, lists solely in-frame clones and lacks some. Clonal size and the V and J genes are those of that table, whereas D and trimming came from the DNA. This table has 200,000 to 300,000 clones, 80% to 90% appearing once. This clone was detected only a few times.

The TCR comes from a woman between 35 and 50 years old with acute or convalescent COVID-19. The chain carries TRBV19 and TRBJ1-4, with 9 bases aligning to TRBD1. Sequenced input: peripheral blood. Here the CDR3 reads CASSPQGALEKLFF. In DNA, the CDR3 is TGTGCCAGTAGTCCACAGGGGGCTTTGGAAAAACTGTTTTTT. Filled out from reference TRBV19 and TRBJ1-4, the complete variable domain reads DGGITQSPKYLFRKEGQNVTLSCEQNLNHDAMYWYRQDPGQGLRLIYYSQIVNDFQKGDIAEGYSVSREKKESFPLTVTSAQKNPTAFYLCASSPQGALEKLFFGSGTQLSVL.